Following are 20 T cell receptor beta chains from one sample sequenced in a study of PD-L1 blockade in urothelial cancer. Sample time point: peripheral blood 6 weeks after treatment start. Sequenced by immunoSEQ multiplex PCR; TCRdb stores in-frame clones only, minus some. The table lists under 60,000 clones, around 87% of them singletons. The sequences come from PBMCs, collected around atezolizumab (anti-PD-L1) treatment. The receptors come from a man in his sixties with urothelial cancer.

The CDR3 region is CASNRVSPDTQYF. In DNA form, the CDR3 reads TGCGCCAGCAACCGGGTCAGCCCAGATACGCAGTATTTT. V is TRBV5-1 and J is TRBJ2-3; unclear D gene. Trimming took 6 bases from V and 4 from J, leaving 12 bases between them. The CDR3 spans 13 residues. The germline CDR1 and CDR2 sequences are SGHRS and YFSETQ.

The V call is TRBV7-3, the J call TRBJ2-1, with 16 bases matching TRBD2. The J segment lost 6 bases and the V segment lost 1 base, leaving 12 bases of the junction unmatched. CDR1 and CDR2 from the germline V gene are SGHTA and FQGTGA. This CDR3 contains 20 residues. Written as DNA, the CDR3 is TGTGCCAGCAGCTTAAAAGCCGGGACTAGCGGGGGGGTAATCTTCAATGAGCAGTTCTTC. It codes for CASSLKAGTSGGVIFNEQFF.

This clone was found once. The chain has TRBV6-1 and TRBJ1-5, with 9 bases identical to TRBD1. The CDR3 runs to 13 residues. Germline assignment: CDR1 MNHNS and CDR2 SASEGT. V lost 4 bases, J lost 5 bases, and 0 bases stayed unmatched. The CDR3 DNA sequence: TGTGCCAGCAGTGGGGACAGGGATCAGCCCCAGCATTTT. Translated: CASSGDRDQPQHF.

V usage is TRBV28 and J usage is TRBJ1-5; a weak D match, TRBD1 (5 bases). The CDR3 length is 15 residues. The germline V gene encodes CDR1 MDHEN and CDR2 SYDVKM. The V gene lost 4 bases and the J gene lost 2 bases, with 12 bases spanning the gap. The DNA of the CDR3 is TGTGCCAGCAGTTACCAGGGTATGGGCAATCAGCCCCAGCATTTT. It is translated as CASSYQGMGNQPQHF.

This clone was counted between two and nine times. The rearrangement links TRBV6-1 to TRBJ1-1; perhaps TRBD1 as D (6 bases). There are 13 residues in the CDR3. The V end lost 8 bases, the J end lost 5 bases, and 15 bases lay between the germline ends. Per germline, CDR1 MNHNS and CDR2 SASEGT. CDR3 coding DNA: TGTGCCAGCCCCAACAGGGCTCGAACTGAAGCTTTCTTT. Its translation is CASPNRARTEAFF.

The CDR3 sequence: CASSTGDGVGGYTF. For the CDR3, the DNA is TGCGCCAGCAGCACAGGGGATGGTGTAGGGGGCTACACCTTC. The chain joins TRBV5-1 to TRBJ1-2, with 7 nucleotides matching TRBD1. V shed 4 bases, J shed 8 bases, and the junction held 11 bases outside the gene matches. The CDR3 is made up of 14 amino acids. From germline, CDR1 is SGHRS and CDR2 YFSETQ.

This chain links TRBV5-1 with TRBJ2-6; D gene ambiguous. This CDR3 contains 13 residues. Germline CDR1 and CDR2: SGHRS and YFSETQ. Trimming stripped 4 bases from V and 3 bases from J, with 5 bases between. The DNA of the CDR3 is TGCGCCAGCAGCGGCGGTGGGGCCAACGTCCTGACTTTC. Its protein is CASSGGGANVLTF. The whole variable domain, filled in from reference TRBV5-1 and TRBJ2-6, reads KAGVTQTPRYLIKTRGQQVTLSCSPISGHRSVSWYQQTPGQGLQFLFEYFSETQRNKGNFPGRFSGRQFSNSRSEMNVSTLELGDSALYLCASSGGGANVLTFGAGSRLTVL.

For this clone: The sample carries other DNA sequences with the same CDR3. The genes are TRBV6-1 and TRBJ2-3; D may be TRBD2 (5 bases). The V gene's germline CDR1 is MNHNS and CDR2 SASEGT. V lost 3 bases to trimming and J lost 0 bases, with 10 bases between them. CDR3 length equals 15 residues. DNA of the CDR3: TGTGCCAGCAGTGAGGTACGGGGAAGCACAGATACGCAGTATTTT. It encodes CASSEVRGSTDTQYF.

This clone came up once. The rearrangement joins TRBV9 to TRBJ2-5; 11 bases map to TRBD2. The V segment lost 3 bases and the J segment 5 bases; nucleotides outside the gene matches: 6. The CDR3 has 15 amino acids. Germline V lookup: CDR1 SGDLS, CDR2 YYNGEE. The CDR3 here is CASSGLTSGAETQYF. DNA of the CDR3: TGTGCCAGCAGCGGGCTGACTAGCGGGGCCGAGACCCAGTACTTC.

V is TRBV27 and J is TRBJ1-4; 9 nucleotides match TRBD1. Per the germline V gene, CDR1 is MNHEY and CDR2 is SMNVEV (reference sequence). The V segment lost 1 base and the J segment 8 bases; nucleotides outside the gene matches: 5. The CDR3 has 15 amino acids. The CDR3 coding sequence is TGTGCCAGCAGTTTATTAGGGACAGGGAACGAAAAACTGTTTTTT. Translating gives CASSLLGTGNEKLFF. The full variable domain, in which reference TRBV27 and TRBJ1-4 provide the parts outside the CDR3, is EAQVTQNPRYLITVTGKKLTVTCSQNMNHEYMSWYRQDPGLGLRQIYYSMNVEVTDKGDVPEGYKVSRKEKRNFPLILESPSPNQTSLYFCASSLLGTGNEKLFFGSGTQLSVL.

This chain joins TRBV14 and TRBJ1-2, with D possibly matching TRBD1 (6 bases). The CDR3 loop spans 15 amino acids. Trimming took 1 base from V and 4 from J, leaving 13 bases between them. Germline lookup yields CDR1 SGHDN and CDR2 FVKESK. DNA for the CDR3: TGTGCCAGCAGCCAAGCTTTTGGACAGACCTATGGCTACACCTTC. It specifies CASSQAFGQTYGYTF.

This chain links TRBV25-1 with TRBJ2-3, with 15 bases lining up with TRBD2. Germline-derived CDR1 and CDR2 are MGHDK and SYGVNS. With 3 bases clipped from V and 4 bases from J, the junction kept 8 bases outside the gene matches. The length of the CDR3 is 18 residues. This CDR3 is CASSEWGLAGGPADTQYF. CDR3 nucleotide sequence: TGTGCCAGCAGTGAGTGGGGACTAGCGGGGGGCCCGGCAGATACGCAGTATTTT.

The V gene is TRBV7-2, the J gene TRBJ1-1; no clear D gene. Trimming left V 4 bases short and J 0 bases short, with 9 bases between. CDR1 is SGHTA, CDR2 FQGNSA, per germline. The CDR3 has 14 amino acids. The CDR3 spells CASSSPSVNTEAFF. The CDR3 DNA sequence: TGTGCCAGCAGCTCACCCAGCGTGAACACTGAAGCTTTCTTT.

The chain recombines TRBV2 with TRBJ2-5, with D possibly matching TRBD1 (5 bases). V lost 6 bases, J lost 0 bases, and 11 bases lay in between. The CDR3 length is 14 residues. Germline CDR1 SNHLY, CDR2 FYNNEI. In DNA form, the CDR3 reads TGTGCCAGCAGCCCCGACAGATACCAAGAGACCCAGTACTTC. Its protein is CASSPDRYQETQYF.

The chain uses TRBV4-3 and TRBJ2-1; 12 bases line up with TRBD2. The CDR3 runs 19 residues. Germline-derived CDR1 and CDR2 are LGHNA and YSLEER. V lost 2 bases, J lost 2 bases, and 10 bases stayed unmatched. For the CDR3, the DNA is TGCGCCAGCAGCCAACAACTAGCGGGGGGCGGGGGCACCTACAATGAGCAGTTCTTC. This encodes CASSQQLAGGGGTYNEQFF.

The CDR3 reads CASRAQRGGQPQHF. For the CDR3, the DNA is TGTGCCAGCAGAGCGCAGAGAGGGGGTCAGCCCCAGCATTTT. This chain connects TRBV28 to TRBJ1-5, with a possible D match to TRBD1 (6 bases). The CDR3 sequence is 14 residues long. V lost 6 bases to trimming and J lost 6 bases, with 15 bases between them. Germline-derived CDR1 and CDR2 are MDHEN and SYDVKM.

V and J are TRBV30 and TRBJ1-5, with TRBD1 identical over 8 bases. V shed 0 bases and J 12 bases; nucleotides not matched to a gene: 4. The CDR3 loop spans 12 amino acids. CDR1 and CDR2 (germline): GTSNPN, SVGIG (reference sequence). CDR3 sequence (DNA): TGTGCCTGGAGTGTATCAGGGGGCCTCCAGCATTTT. Its translation: CAWSVSGGLQHF.

The J gene is TRBJ2-1, the V gene TRBV7-3; tentative D call: TRBD2 (7 bases). CDR3 size: 15 residues. V lost 0 bases, J lost 10 bases, and 16 bases lay in between. Germline CDR1 SGHTA, CDR2 FQGTGA. CDR3: CASSLTRGGGREQFF. The CDR3 region has the DNA TGTGCCAGCAGCTTAACGAGGGGAGGGGGGCGCGAGCAGTTCTTC.

This chain links TRBV7-3 with TRBJ2-5; a possible D gene is TRBD1 (7 bases). Trimming took off 5 bases at V and 4 bases at J, with 17 bases between the two ends. Per germline, CDR1 SGHTA and CDR2 FQGTGA. This CDR3 spans 15 amino acids. In nucleotides, the CDR3 is TGTGCCAGCAGCCCCAGGGGTCAGGGGGGAGAGACCCAGTACTTC. This sequence encodes CASSPRGQGGETQYF.

The J gene is TRBJ1-1, the V gene TRBV10-2; D not certain. Trimming removed 6 bases from V and 3 bases from J, with 11 bases in between. Germline V gene data show CDR1 as WSHSY and CDR2 as SAAADI. The CDR3 has 13 residues. CDR3 DNA sequence: TGCGCCAGCAGCCGACCGGGATACACTGAAGCTTTCTTT. Translation: CASSRPGYTEAFF.